This T cell receptor beta chain came from a study of CD8 T cells in ankylosing spondylitis. The study's findings and limits: Clones linked to the disease showed a CD8+ phenotype. They occurred at relatively low frequencies in peripheral blood. According to the report, clones linked to the disease were significantly enriched in matched synovial fluid samples taken from ankylosing spondylitis patients.

By quantitative 5'-RACE with molecular barcodes, the TCR beta libraries were made. TCRdb called the 5' RACE reads again in MiXCR, with one record for every CDR3 protein. This table holds approximately 130,000 distinct CDR3 sequences, around 8.5% found once. Only a few counts were recorded for this clonotype. The antigen is undetermined. Sequenced input: blood, either unsorted or a sorted T cell fraction (not recorded which). This receptor was identified in a male donor with ankylosing spondylitis or in good health (not recorded which).

This chain's CDR3 is CASSLGVNSNQPQHF. CDR3 bases: TGTGCCAGCAGTTTAGGCGTTAATAGCAATCAGCCCCAGCATTTT. The rearrangement links TRBV12-3 or TRBV12-4 to TRBJ1-5; no clear D. The CDR3 has 15 residues. Trimming pared 1 base from V and 0 bases from J, leaving 7 bases between.